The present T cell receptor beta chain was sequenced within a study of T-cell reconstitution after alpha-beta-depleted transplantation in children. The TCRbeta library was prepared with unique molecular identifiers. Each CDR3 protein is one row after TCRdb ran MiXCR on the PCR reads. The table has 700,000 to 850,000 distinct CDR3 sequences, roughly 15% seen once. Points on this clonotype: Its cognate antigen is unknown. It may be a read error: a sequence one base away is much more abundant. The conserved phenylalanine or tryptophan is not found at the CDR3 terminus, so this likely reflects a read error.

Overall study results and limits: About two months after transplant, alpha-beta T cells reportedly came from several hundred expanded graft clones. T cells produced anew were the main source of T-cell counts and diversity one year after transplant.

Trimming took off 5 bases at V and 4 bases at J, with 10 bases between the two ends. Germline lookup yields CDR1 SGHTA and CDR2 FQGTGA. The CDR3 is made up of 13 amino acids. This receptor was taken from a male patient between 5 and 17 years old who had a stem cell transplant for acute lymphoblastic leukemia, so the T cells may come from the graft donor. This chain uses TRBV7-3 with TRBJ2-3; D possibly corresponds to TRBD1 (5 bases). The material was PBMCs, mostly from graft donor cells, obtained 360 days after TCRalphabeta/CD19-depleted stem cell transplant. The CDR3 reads CASSRGLADTQYY. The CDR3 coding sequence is TGTGCCAGCAGCAGGGGTTTAGCAGATACGCAGTATTAT.